A single sample gave rise to the 4 T cell receptor beta chains below, sequenced in a study of shared clonotypes between healthy human individuals. TCRdb keeps only in-frame clones here, not all; method: immunoSEQ multiplex PCR. The sample consists of about 2.3 million clones, 80% to 95% of them appearing once. Sequenced material: naive CD4+ T cells from PBMCs. This sample's subset: CD45RA+ positively selected. The receptors here all came from a man between 18 and 29 years old in good health. Some clones in this sample may be carry-over from other donors' samples.

The J gene is TRBJ1-5, the V gene TRBV2, with TRBD1 matching 10 bases. The CDR3 is made up of 16 amino acids. Germline trimming cut 5 bases from V and 1 base from J; bases unmatched to any gene: 5. CDR1 is SNHLY, CDR2 FYNNEI, per germline. CDR3 DNA: TGTGCCAGCAGTCGACAGGGGGCCGGGAGCAATCAGCCCCAGCATTTT. Encoded protein: CASSRQGAGSNQPQHF.

This clone has just a few counts. The sample carries other DNA sequences with the same CDR3. The genes are TRBV30 and TRBJ1-2; D not certain. CDR1 and CDR2 from the germline V gene are GTSNPN and SVGIG (reference sequence). The V end was cut by 3 bases, the J end by 1 base, with 3 bases between. The CDR3 runs 11 residues. CDR3 nucleotide sequence: TGTGCCTGGAGCGATAACTATGGCTACACCTTC. Its protein product is CAWSDNYGYTF.

The V and J genes are TRBV11-2 and TRBJ2-7, with D possibly matching TRBD2 (5 bases). CDR3 size: 15 residues. CDR1 and CDR2 from the germline V gene are SGHAT and FQNNGV. With 1 base removed from V and 2 bases from J, the gap between germline ends came to 12 bases. The CDR3 DNA reads as TGTGCCAGCAGCTTAGGGACTTCCCAGGCCTACGAGCAGTACTTC. Amino acids: CASSLGTSQAYEQYF.

The V and J genes are TRBV19 and TRBJ1-1, with no clear D. This CDR3 has 13 residues. Germline-derived CDR1 and CDR2 are LNHDA and SQIVND (reference sequence). Deletions cut 6 bases from V and 4 bases from J, with 12 bases between. DNA of the CDR3: TGTGCCAGTAGGATTCATGGAGGCACTGAAGCTTTCTTT. Translation gives CASRIHGGTEAFF.